The clone carrying this T cell receptor (beta chain) has ten or more counts. Its antigen is undetermined. The library was built from about 400 ng RNA with molecular barcoded adaptors for alpha/delta and beta/gamma chains. One entry per CDR3 protein results from TCRdb running MiXCR on the reads. The data show tens of thousands of distinct CDR3 sequences, under 20% seen once. CDR1 DFQATT and CDR2 SNEGSKA come from the germline V gene (reference sequence). This CDR3 is built from 13 residues. The data stem from a study of read filtering for tumor transcriptome and immune sequencing. Study-wide background: Transcriptome libraries were built from DNase-treated RNA.

Study-wide findings and caveats: The CD138-negative fraction was mixed bone marrow immune cells, not pure T cells. RNA-seq captured clonotypes less deeply and reliably than IR-seq.

Source material: a population of CD138-negative cells sorted from bone marrow. The TCR was taken from a donor at least 40 years old with multiple myeloma. The chain joins TRBV20-1 to TRBJ1-1, with D perhaps TRBD1 (6 bases). The CDR3, as DNA: TGCGCCGGGACACTCGTAATGAACACTGAAGCTTTCTTT. Translated: CAGTLVMNTEAFF.